The clone carrying this TCR beta chain showed up just once. As yet, its antigen is unknown. The ends lost 4 bases at V and 3 bases at J; junction bases unmatched: 11. CDR3 size: 17 residues. Germline loops: CDR1 SEHNR, CDR2 FQNEAQ (reference sequence). This sample is part of a study of OX40 agonist ivuxolimab in advanced cancers. Overall study context: Every 2 weeks, patients got intravenous ivuxolimab at one of six dose levels (0.01-10 mg/kg). Aged roughly 23 to 85 with a mean of about 63 years, they were around 85% male.

Overall study results and limits: Clonal expansion by week 6 occurred in CD4+ and CD8+ blood T cells (at 0.1 to 3.0 mg/kg).

Here immunoSEQ multiplex PCR was the method, and the copy in TCRdb shows in-frame clones only, minus some. Seen here are 20,000 to 25,000 clones, 77% observed once, and the top ten hold more than 15%. The receptor's source is an adult with an advanced solid tumor such as melanoma, head and neck, liver or kidney cancer. The chain uses TRBV7-9 and TRBJ2-1; TRBD1 agrees at 8 bases. The sample consisted of CD4+ or CD8+ T cells sorted from blood, taken in a trial of the OX40 agonist ivuxolimab. CDR3 DNA sequence: TGTGCCAGCAGCTCCCGGGACAGGTTTGCCTACTACAATGAGCAGTTCTTC. Translating gives CASSSRDRFAYYNEQFF.